A single sample is the source of the 20 T cell receptor beta chains below, sequenced in a study of T cell responses to AZD1222 COVID-19 vaccine. Assay used: immunoSEQ multiplex PCR; TCRdb lists only in-frame clones, some missing. Seen here are under 150,000 clones, approximately 94% observed once, and the top ten hold 1.5% to 2%. The input for sequencing was peripheral blood, taken on day 0 of AZD1222 vaccination. These receptors were collected from an adult in good health.

The rearrangement links TRBV4-2 to TRBJ1-2; 10 positions match TRBD1. This CDR3 spans 16 amino acids. Germline trimming cut 1 base from V and 6 bases from J; bases unmatched to any gene: 8. CDR1 and CDR2 (germline): LGHNA, YNFKEQ. CDR3 sequence: CASSQGGDRGEDGYTF. The CDR3 region has the DNA TGTGCCAGCAGCCAAGGGGGGGACAGGGGAGAGGATGGCTACACCTTC.

V and J are TRBV2 and TRBJ2-7; D unclear. The CDR3 totals 15 residues. The V end lost 3 bases, the J end lost 0 bases, and 12 bases lay between the germline ends. Germline V gene sequence: CDR1 SNHLY, CDR2 FYNNEI. The chain's CDR3 is CASSESGLPSYEQYF. The CDR3 DNA sequence: TGTGCCAGCAGTGAGTCGGGCTTGCCCTCCTACGAGCAGTACTTC. Supplemented by reference TRBV2 and TRBJ2-7, the full variable domain reads EPEVTQTPSHQVTQMGQEVILRCVPISNHLYFYWYRQILGQKVEFLVSFYNNEISEKSEIFDDQFSVERPDGSNFTLKIRSTKLEDSAMYFCASSESGLPSYEQYFGPGTRLTVT.

CDR3 DNA sequence: TGTGCCAGCACCCATGGGAGGGGCCCCTATGGCTACACCTTC. Translating it yields CASTHGRGPYGYTF. The V gene is TRBV6-5, the J gene TRBJ1-2, with a possible D match to TRBD1 (5 bases). Germline-derived CDR1 and CDR2 are MNHEY and SVGAGI. V was shortened by 7 bases and J by 4 bases, with 16 bases between the two germline ends. This CDR3 contains 14 residues.

The chain is built from TRBV5-1 and TRBJ1-5, with D maybe TRBD1 (5 bases). The germline V gene encodes CDR1 SGHRS and CDR2 YFSETQ. The CDR3 extends over 14 amino acids. The V and J ends lost 0 bases and 8 bases respectively, with 12 bases between them. The CDR3 coding sequence is TGCGCCAGCAGCTTGGTTGGGGGAGAGGAGCCCCAGCATTTT. As protein: CASSLVGGEEPQHF.

The gene calls are TRBV9 and TRBJ2-5, with 9 bases identical to TRBD2. J was trimmed by 10 bases and V by 4 bases; bases with no gene match: 17. The CDR3 has 16 amino acids. The V gene's germline CDR1 is SGDLS and CDR2 YYNGEE. The CDR3 protein is CASSFLAGLDPGGQYF. The CDR3 bases are TGTGCCAGCAGCTTCCTAGCGGGATTAGATCCGGGTGGCCAGTACTTC.

V is TRBV7-3 and J is TRBJ2-1; 9 bases are a match to TRBD2. After removal of 0 bases from V and 9 bases from J, the junction contained 3 bases not matched to a gene. Germline-derived CDR1 and CDR2 are SGHTA and FQGTGA. CDR3 size: 14 residues. CDR3 sequence: CASSLTGLAGEQFF. The CDR3 nucleotides read TGTGCCAGCAGCTTAACGGGACTAGCAGGTGAGCAGTTCTTC.

The rearrangement links TRBV14 to TRBJ2-1; 9 bases line up with TRBD2. The CDR3 totals 16 residues. Germline V gene data show CDR1 as SGHDN and CDR2 as FVKESK. Unmatched junction bases numbered 14, after V lost 6 bases and J lost 8 bases. The CDR3 loop is CASSPYSGSRFHEQFF. CDR3 DNA: TGTGCCAGCAGTCCTTATAGCGGGAGTCGTTTTCATGAGCAGTTCTTC.

This clone was observed a single time. The V call is TRBV4-1, the J call TRBJ2-7; D is perhaps TRBD2 (5 bases). V was clipped by 1 base and J by 7 bases, with 26 bases between them. This CDR3 spans 18 amino acids. Germline V gene lookup returns CDR1 MGHRA and CDR2 YSYEKL. The CDR3 coding sequence is TGCGCCAGCAGCCAAGCCCCGCCGGGATCGAAGGTTGTCTGGGAGCAGTACTTC. It translates to CASSQAPPGSKVVWEQYF.

The V call is TRBV11-2, the J call TRBJ1-1; D gene ambiguous. The germline V and J ends were trimmed by 1 base and 1 base, with 4 bases remaining between them. The CDR3 covers 13 residues. Germline V gene data show CDR1 as SGHAT and CDR2 as FQNNGV. This chain's CDR3 is CASSLGGNTEAFF. As DNA, the CDR3 is TGTGCCAGCAGCTTAGGCGGGAACACTGAAGCTTTCTTT.

The chain joins TRBV9 to TRBJ2-7; 10 bases are shared with TRBD2. The CDR3 consists of 14 residues. Germline values: CDR1 SGDLS, CDR2 YYNGEE. V shed 3 bases and J 2 bases; nucleotides not matched to a gene: 2. In DNA form, the CDR3 reads TGTGCCAGCAGCGCTAGCGGGAGTCCCTACGAGCAGTACTTC. It specifies CASSASGSPYEQYF.

The genes are TRBV29-1 and TRBJ2-7, with TRBD2 matching over 11 bases. The CDR3 covers 14 residues. J gave up 7 bases and V 6 bases, and 11 bases lay outside the gene matches. Germline loops: CDR1 SQVTM, CDR2 ANQGSEA. CDR3 protein: CSVAWTSGSGEQYF. CDR3 DNA: TGCAGCGTCGCCTGGACTAGCGGGTCGGGGGAGCAGTACTTC.

The rearrangement joins TRBV3-1 (or the pseudogene TRBV3-2) to TRBJ2-7, with no clear D. V dropped 5 bases and J dropped 0 bases, with 14 bases sitting between them. Germline CDR1 is LGHDT and CDR2 is YNNKEL (reference sequence). The CDR3 spans 15 residues. The CDR3 spells CASSTIQASSYEQYF. In DNA form, the CDR3 reads TGTGCCAGCAGCACCATACAAGCGAGCTCCTACGAGCAGTACTTC.

The chain uses TRBV19 and TRBJ1-2, with 9 nucleotides matching TRBD1. The ends lost 8 bases at V and 6 bases at J; junction bases unmatched: 7. Germline values: CDR1 LNHDA, CDR2 SQIVND (reference sequence). This CDR3 contains 13 residues. CDR3 sequence: CASARDRDNGYTF. Here the CDR3 DNA reads TGTGCCAGTGCTAGGGACAGGGATAATGGCTACACCTTC.

CDR3 in DNA: TGTGCCAGTAGTTCCTTCCCGAAAGGAGACTATGGCTACACCTTC. Translated, it gives CASSSFPKGDYGYTF. V and J are TRBV19 and TRBJ1-2; D call uncertain. From germline, CDR1 is LNHDA and CDR2 SQIVND (reference sequence). CDR3 length: 15 amino acids. Between the trimmed V and J ends, which lost 5 bases and 3 bases, there was a span of 16 bases.

This chain uses TRBV6-5 with TRBJ2-7, with unresolved D. V dropped 1 base and J dropped 6 bases, with 10 bases sitting between them. The CDR3 runs 13 residues. CDR1 and CDR2 (germline): MNHEY, SVGAGI. The CDR3 reads CASSYWNSIEQYF. The CDR3 DNA reads as TGTGCCAGCAGTTACTGGAACAGCATCGAGCAGTACTTC.

This chain joins TRBV4-2 and TRBJ2-5, with D possibly TRBD2 on 7 matching bases. The V and J ends lost 0 bases and 8 bases respectively, with 19 bases between them. This CDR3 contains 16 residues. CDR1 and CDR2 (germline): LGHNA, YNFKEQ. The CDR3 DNA sequence: TGTGCCAGCAGCCAAGACATAGGGCGGGGGCTAGCCACCCAGTACTTC. Its translation: CASSQDIGRGLATQYF.

The V call is TRBV6-5, the J call TRBJ1-2; the D is unclear. This CDR3 contains 15 residues. The V and J ends lost 5 bases and 4 bases respectively, with 17 bases between them. Germline V gives CDR1 MNHEY, CDR2 SVGAGI. CDR3 nucleotide sequence: TGTGCCAGCAGTCTCGGACTGAGATCGAGCTATGGCTACACCTTC. The encoded protein is CASSLGLRSSYGYTF.

This sequence joins TRBV6-1 and TRBJ2-1, with TRBD1 matching 7 bases. CDR1 and CDR2 from the germline V gene are MNHNS and SASEGT. The V and J ends lost 2 bases and 3 bases, in that order; junction bases with no gene match: 4. The CDR3 runs 15 residues. Here the CDR3 DNA reads TGTGCCAGCAGTGAAAGAGGACAGGTCTACAATGAGCAGTTCTTC. This codes for CASSERGQVYNEQFF.

The V gene is TRBV27, the J gene TRBJ1-1, with a tentative D call TRBD1 (5 bases). Looked up from germline, CDR1 is MNHEY and CDR2 is SMNVEV (reference sequence). V was clipped by 3 bases and J by 5 bases, with 10 bases between them. This CDR3 comprises 13 residues. This CDR3 is CASSLARGTEAFF. In DNA, the CDR3 is TGTGCCAGCAGTTTGGCTCGGGGGACTGAAGCTTTCTTT.

J is TRBJ1-3 and V is TRBV29-1; D remains ambiguous. The CDR3 is made up of 15 amino acids. CDR1 SQVTM and CDR2 ANQGSEA come from the germline V gene. V lost 2 bases and J lost 2, with 13 bases in between. The CDR3 spells CSVERLREPGNTIYF. The DNA of the CDR3 is TGCAGCGTTGAAAGGCTTCGAGAGCCTGGAAACACCATATATTTT.